A single count supports the clone carrying this T cell receptor (beta chain). Its antigen is unknown. This sample stems from a study of T cell repertoires in cytomegalovirus infection. Overall study context: CMV infection plus the matching HLA type was flagged by public TCR beta signatures.

TCRdb redid the calling of the reads with MiXCR, one entry per CDR3 protein. Among fewer than 950,000 distinct CDR3 sequences listed, 30% to 35% were seen once. Broader study findings: Frequencies of public TCR beta families were cumulated, and this identified carriers of CMV plus the relevant HLA.

Germline CDR1 MGHRA, CDR2 YSYEKL. The CDR3 consists of 16 residues. The ends were cut back, 1 base at V and 0 bases at J, with 12 bases in the middle. The sequence was obtained from a human donor in good health (CMV status not recorded). Some clones in this sample may be carry-over from other donors' samples. Here the sequenced sample was cultured CD8+ T cells from PBMCs, taken from culture after CMV antigen stimulation. The chain couples TRBV4-1 to TRBJ1-2; D unresolved. As DNA, the CDR3 is TGCGCCAGCAGCCAAGGAAGGACTTTAGCTAACTATGGCTACACCTTC. Its translation is CASSQGRTLANYGYTF.